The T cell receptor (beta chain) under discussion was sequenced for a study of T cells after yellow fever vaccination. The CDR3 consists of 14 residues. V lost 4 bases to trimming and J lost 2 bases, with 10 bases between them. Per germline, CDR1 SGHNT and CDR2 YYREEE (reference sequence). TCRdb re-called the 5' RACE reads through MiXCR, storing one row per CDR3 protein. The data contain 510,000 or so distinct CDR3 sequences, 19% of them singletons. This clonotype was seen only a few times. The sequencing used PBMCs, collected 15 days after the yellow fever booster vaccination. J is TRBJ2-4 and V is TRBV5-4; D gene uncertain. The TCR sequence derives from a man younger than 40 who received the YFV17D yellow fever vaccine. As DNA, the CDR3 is TGTGCCAGCAGCCCATATGGGTCCAAAAACATTCAGTACTTC. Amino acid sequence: CASSPYGSKNIQYF.